Following are 21 T cell receptor beta chains from one sample sequenced in a study of a mutant IDH1 vaccine in newly diagnosed glioma. Antigen specificity for these receptors is unknown. Time point indicated: week 47, end of study. The content of each vaccine dose was 300 ug of mutant IDH1 20-mer peptide, and topical imiquimod accompanied it. The protocol was immunoSEQ multiplex PCR, while the TCRdb copy is restricted to in-frame clones and leaves out a portion. The sample lists about 83,000 clones, approximately 78% occurring once. The sample in question was PBMCs, obtained from a glioma patient whose treatment included an IDH1 peptide vaccine. Source of these receptors: a man in his forties with glioma.

V usage is TRBV29-1 and J usage is TRBJ1-1; 7 bases match TRBD1. This CDR3 region has 14 residues. J was trimmed by 0 bases and V by 7 bases; bases with no gene match: 8. Germline CDR1 is SQVTM and CDR2 is ANQGSEA. CDR3 nucleotides: TGCAGCGCACGGGACAGAAATCTGAACACTGAAGCTTTCTTT. Translating it yields CSARDRNLNTEAFF.

The rearrangement uses TRBV7-2 and TRBJ2-3, with a weak D call TRBD2 (7 bases). The V and J ends lost 6 bases and 5 bases respectively, with 24 bases between them. Germline CDR1 reads SGHTA; CDR2 reads FQGNSA. The CDR3 has 17 amino acids. CDR3 bases: TGTGCCAGCAGGATCAGGGGAGGGCCGTTTGGTAGAGATACGCAGTATTTT. Protein product: CASRIRGGPFGRDTQYF.

The genes are TRBV15 and TRBJ2-2; D is unclear. The CDR3 spans 13 residues. CDR1 is LNHNV and CDR2 is YYDKDF in the germline V gene (reference sequence). The V end lost 2 bases, the J end lost 4 bases, and 5 bases lay between the germline ends. The CDR3 region is CATSRSATGELFF. In DNA, the CDR3 is TGTGCCACCAGCAGATCAGCCACCGGGGAGCTGTTTTTT.

This chain uses TRBV19 with TRBJ1-2; D unresolved. Trimming pared 3 bases from V and 4 bases from J, leaving 9 bases between. Looked up from germline, CDR1 is LNHDA and CDR2 is SQIVND (reference sequence). The CDR3 has 13 residues. CDR3 sequence reads: CASSMEGLYGYTF. The CDR3 coding sequence is TGTGCCAGTAGTATGGAGGGTCTCTATGGCTACACCTTC.

A note on this clone: At one boundary the junction diverges from the germline segment, which might be a read error. V gene TRBV7-7 combines with J gene TRBJ2-7; D not resolved. This CDR3 spans 13 amino acids. CDR1 SSHAT and CDR2 FNYEAQ come from the germline V gene (reference sequence). The CDR3 coding sequence is TGTGCTAGCAGTTTTGGTCCAAACTACGAGCAGTACTTC. It specifies CASSFGPNYEQYF.

The chain recombines TRBV4-3 with TRBJ2-3, with D maybe TRBD1 (5 bases). The CDR3 extends over 13 amino acids. The germline V gene has CDR1 LGHNA and CDR2 YSLEER. The V gene lost 11 bases and the J gene lost 3 bases, with 15 bases spanning the gap. DNA for the CDR3: TGCGCCCTAGGCCACAGGACGACAGATACGCAGTATTTT. It translates to CALGHRTTDTQYF.

CDR3 in amino acids: CASGGVSGTEAFF. The CDR3 coding sequence is TGTGCCAGCGGGGGGGTTAGTGGCACTGAAGCTTTCTTT. The chain employs TRBV6-6 and TRBJ1-1; D is possibly TRBD1 (5 bases). This CDR3 region has 13 residues. V dropped 8 bases and J dropped 4 bases, with 14 bases sitting between them. From germline, CDR1 is MNHNY and CDR2 SVGAGI (reference sequence).

The J gene is TRBJ1-1, the V gene TRBV14; maybe TRBD1 (5 bases). V was shortened by 0 bases and J by 0 bases, with 20 bases between the two germline ends. This CDR3 has 19 residues. CDR1 SGHDN and CDR2 FVKESK come from the germline V gene. The CDR3 spells CASSQDLRGRRLMNTEAFF. As DNA, the CDR3 is TGTGCCAGCAGCCAAGATTTACGGGGGAGACGATTGATGAACACTGAAGCTTTCTTT.

In the case of this clone: At one end, the junction sequence differs from germline, possibly due to a read error. The chain joins TRBV10-3 to TRBJ2-7; 11 bases align to TRBD2. CDR1 is ENHRY and CDR2 is SYGVKD in the germline V gene. The length of the CDR3 is 12 residues. This chain's CDR3 is CAIRGTSGFWDF. The DNA for the CDR3 is TGTGCCATCAGGGGGACTAGCGGATTCTGGGACTTC.

The chain is built from TRBV5-6 and TRBJ1-6, with D uncertain. V shed 4 bases and J shed 7 bases, with 18 bases lying between them. CDR1 is SGHDT and CDR2 is YYEEEE in the germline V gene. This CDR3 is built from 16 residues. The CDR3 DNA follows: TGTGCCAGCAGCCAACCGGGCTCCCGAGGGAATTCACCCCTCCACTTT. Protein product: CASSQPGSRGNSPLHF.

This rearrangement joins TRBV10-3 to TRBJ1-1, with D possibly matching TRBD1 (5 bases). CDR3 length equals 16 residues. V was cut by 0 bases and J by 6 bases, with 17 bases left in between. Germline-derived CDR1 and CDR2 are ENHRY and SYGVKD. The CDR3 DNA reads as TGTGCCATCAGTGAGTCCGAAGGGGTGGGTCTCGCTGAAGCTTTCTTT. Protein: CAISESEGVGLAEAFF.

Concerning this clone: This CDR3 is also generated by other DNA sequences in the sample. V is TRBV7-9 and J is TRBJ2-7; the D is unclear. The germline CDR1 and CDR2 sequences are SEHNR and FQNEAQ (reference sequence). Trimming took off 1 base at V and 1 base at J, with 5 bases between the two ends. There are 13 residues in the CDR3. The chain's CDR3 is CASSLDSSYEQYF. CDR3 in DNA: TGTGCCAGCAGCTTAGACAGTTCCTACGAGCAGTACTTC.

The rearrangement joins TRBV7-6 to TRBJ2-7; 9 bases are a match to TRBD1. The germline gives CDR1 SGHVS, CDR2 FNYEAQ. V lost 1 base and J lost 2; bases outside the gene matches: 6. CDR3 length: 16 amino acids. The CDR3 region has the DNA TGTGCCAGCAGCTTAGTGGGACAGGGAATAACCTACGAGCAGTACTTC. It is translated as CASSLVGQGITYEQYF.

The gene calls are TRBV14 and TRBJ2-3, with no clear D. CDR3 length: 13 residues. V was trimmed by 1 base and J by 11 bases, leaving 13 bases between them. The germline V gene encodes CDR1 SGHDN and CDR2 FVKESK. The CDR3 DNA follows: TGTGCCAGCAGCCAAGGAAGTTCCCGGTTGCAGTATTTT. This gives the protein CASSQGSSRLQYF.

About this clone: This could be a read error, since a much larger clone is one nucleotide away. The rearrangement uses TRBV7-8 and TRBJ2-1; D is unresolved. The V end lost 1 base, the J end lost 0 bases, and 4 bases lay between the germline ends. The CDR3 is 14 amino acids. Per the germline V gene, CDR1 is SGHVS and CDR2 is FQNEAQ. This CDR3 reads CASSLGGSYNEQFF. The CDR3 bases are TGTGCCAGCAGCTTAGGAGGCTCCTACAATGAGCAGTTCTTC.

J is TRBJ1-1 and V is TRBV5-4; a weak D match, TRBD1 (5 bases). Germline V lookup: CDR1 SGHNT, CDR2 YYREEE (reference sequence). Deletions cut 4 bases from V and 1 base from J, with 17 bases between. The CDR3 loop spans 16 amino acids. The CDR3 DNA follows: TGTGCCAGCAGCCCTTCGACGGGGCATTCGAACACTGAAGCTTTCTTT. This encodes CASSPSTGHSNTEAFF.

This sequence joins TRBV19 and TRBJ2-3; 8 bases are a match to TRBD2. Unmatched junction bases numbered 11, after V lost 3 bases and J lost 6 bases. The CDR3 spans 16 residues. From germline, CDR1 is LNHDA and CDR2 SQIVND (reference sequence). CDR3 protein: CASSMDGGAVVDTQYF. The CDR3 coding sequence is TGTGCCAGTAGTATGGACGGGGGGGCCGTTGTTGATACGCAGTATTTT.

This clone was seen only once. One junction end does not reproduce the germline sequence, and a read error may be involved. This same CDR3 is encoded by further DNA sequences in the sample. The chain couples TRBV4-3 to TRBJ2-7; no definite D call. Germline-derived CDR1 and CDR2 are LGHNA and YSLEER. The CDR3 spans 13 residues. The CDR3 here is CASSQDGSYEQYF. DNA of the CDR3: TGCGCCAGTAGCCAAGACGGGTCCTACGAGCAGTACTTC.

This clone was seen a single time. The chain combines TRBV19 with TRBJ2-7; 8 nucleotides match TRBD2. Germline V gene lookup returns CDR1 LNHDA and CDR2 SQIVND (reference sequence). CDR3 length: 16 amino acids. J lost 1 base, V lost 3 bases, and 8 bases had no gene match. The CDR3 reads CASSMETGTSSYEQYF. CDR3 DNA sequence: TGTGCCAGTAGTATGGAAACCGGGACTAGTTCCTACGAGCAGTACTTC.

The chain links TRBV6-6 to TRBJ1-2; D is perhaps TRBD1 (5 bases). Germline CDR1 and CDR2: MNHNY and SVGAGI (reference sequence). V lost 0 bases and J lost 8, with 10 bases in between. This CDR3 spans 13 amino acids. The CDR3 is CASSYSMGGGYTF. CDR3 nucleotides: TGTGCCAGCAGTTACTCGATGGGGGGAGGCTACACCTTC.

V is TRBV19 and J is TRBJ1-2; D perhaps matches TRBD1 (6 bases). This CDR3 has 13 amino acids. Trimming removed 3 bases at V and 7 bases at J, with 12 bases between. CDR1 is LNHDA, CDR2 SQIVND, per germline (reference sequence). Here the CDR3 DNA reads TGTGCCAGTAGTATTGGGGGGCAATTTGGCTACACCTTC. This encodes CASSIGGQFGYTF.